Listed here is a single T cell receptor (beta chain). The entry originates in a study of technical replicates of blood from four donors. Method: immunoSEQ multiplex PCR; TCRdb's copy keeps in-frame clones and lacks some. The repertoire consists of tens of thousands of clones, with more than 95% occurring once and the leading ten covering approximately 0.15%. Trimming removed 6 bases from V and 7 bases from J; junction bases left unmatched: 13. Germline lookup yields CDR1 MNHEY and CDR2 SVGAGI. There are 15 residues in the CDR3. Material for sequencing was T cells isolated from PBMCs. V is TRBV6-5 and J is TRBJ2-7, with TRBD1 matching 9 bases. This receptor was taken from a human donor in good health. CDR3 coding DNA: TGTGCCAGCAGAGAGGGACAGGGTCCCACTTTGGAGCAGTACTTC. The encoded protein is CASREGQGPTLEQYF.